This TCR beta chain came from a study of blood T cells in healthy people across ages (dated by TCRdb to the mid-2010s). In terms of the full investigation: Template switching captured roughly one uniquely barcoded TCR beta cDNA molecule per two T cells in model experiments. Donors of different ages were randomly distributed across sequencing lanes to avoid experimental bias. Using the same blood draw, the study looked at two additional independent replicas of 1 million unique cDNA reads for two donors, one aged 18 to 30 and the other aged 80 or older. The donors were split into four age groups: young (average about 15 years), middle-aged (about 40), aged (more than 60) and long-lived (roughly 86). The study measured age-related changes in TCR beta repertoire diversity using deep sequencing normalized with unique cDNA molecular identifiers. The paper's findings and limits, for the study overall: Observed TCR beta diversity per million T cells fell roughly linearly with age, and a significant reduction was already apparent by age approximately 41. Bulk unsorted PBMC profiling prevented conclusive comparison of naive and antigen-experienced compartments. The long-lived group showed more naive CD4+ T cells, fewer expanded clones and increased TCR diversity than the aged group, suggesting age selection. Estimates of total diversity based on one million sequenced T cells were considered lower bounds and underestimates. The percentage of naive T cells measured by flow cytometry correlated strongly with observed TCR beta diversity. Because the CMV infection status of the donors was unknown, age-related changes in expanded clonotypes may potentially have been confounded.

Concerning this clonotype itself: Its cognate antigen has yet to be identified. No base quality information exists; no much larger clone differs at one position.

The protocol used for the library was 5' RACE. Instrument used: Illumina HiSeq 2500. A second about 7 to 11 cycle PCR used a sample-barcoded 5' primer and a J-beta primer mix. A template-switch 5' adaptor carrying 12 random nucleotides introduced a unique molecular identifier onto each TCR beta cDNA molecule. Each sample yielded at least 2.5 million CDR3-containing paired-end reads. All of the RNA was converted into first-strand cDNA using the Mint cDNA synthesis kit, with a TRBC-specific oligonucleotide serving as the primer. After uracil-DNA glycosylase treatment, a first 18-cycle PCR used universal primers M1SS and BC2_uni_R on all cDNA. In the authors' own workflow: For normalization, 1 million high-quality reads were randomly selected from each sample, with every read carrying a distinct molecular identifier. Instead of being binned into consensus sequences, reads that shared molecular identifiers were thrown out. MiTCR, set to a Q25 quality threshold and the strictest error-elimination algorithm, was used for CDR3 identification, clonotype clustering and error correction. Lower-bound total TCR beta diversity was estimated with a nonparametric unseen species model using Euler transformation. Clones were called with MiXCR by TCRdb after fastp trimmed the public reads at Q25, and only in-frame beta chains were retained. Under each unique CDR3 protein, matching rows form one entry showing the most common genes and DNA. TCRdb, not the original authors, processed these V and J calls. This sample holds roughly 860,000 distinct CDR3 sequences; approximately 65% were observed only once. About 27% of the sample is taken by the ten largest.

There are 13 amino acids in the CDR3, from cysteine to phenylalanine inclusive. Only CDR3 DNA is held: 39 bases, read in frame from base 1. According to the germline V gene, CDR1 reads SGHRS and CDR2 reads YFSETQ. Relative to germline, V is 0 bases shorter and J is 4 bases shorter, with 7 bases between their ends. Donors were 39 systemically healthy Caucasian individuals from Russia aged roughly 6 to 90 years. About 10 milliliters of peripheral blood were collected from each donor into EDTA-treated Vacutainer tubes. Ficoll-Paque density-gradient centrifugation was used to isolate PBMCs, with at least 6.5 million per sample. Total RNA, at least 6 micrograms per sample, was extracted from PBMCs with Trizol reagent. The percentages of naive CD45RAhigh/CD27high T cells were determined by flow cytometry on a PBMC aliquot from every donor.

This receptor was obtained from a man aged 30 to 39 in good health. The source material was blood. Rearrangement joined TRBV5-1 to TRBJ2-5; a confident D gene designation cannot be given. The DNA sequence reads TGCGCCAGCAGCTTGGAAGCAGTAGAGACCCAGTACTTC. This is translated as CASSLEAVETQYF. With all but the CDR3 taken from the reference TRBV5-1 and TRBJ2-5 genes, the full variable domain is: KAGVTQTPRYLIKTRGQQVTLSCSPISGHRSVSWYQQTPGQGLQFLFEYFSETQRNKGNFPGRFSGRQFSNSRSEMNVSTLELGDSALYLCASSLEAVETQYFGPGTRLLVL.